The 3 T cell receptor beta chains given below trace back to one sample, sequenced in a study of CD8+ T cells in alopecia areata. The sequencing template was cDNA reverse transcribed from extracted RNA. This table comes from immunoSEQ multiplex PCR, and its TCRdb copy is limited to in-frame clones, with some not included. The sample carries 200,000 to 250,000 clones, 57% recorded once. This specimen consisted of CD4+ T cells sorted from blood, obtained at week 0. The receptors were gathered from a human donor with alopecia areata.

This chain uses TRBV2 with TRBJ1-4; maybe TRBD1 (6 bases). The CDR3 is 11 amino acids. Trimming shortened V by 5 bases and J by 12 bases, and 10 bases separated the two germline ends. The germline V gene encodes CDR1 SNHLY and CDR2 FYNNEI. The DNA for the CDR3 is TGTGCCAGCAGTCTCCCAGGGGAACTGTTTTTT. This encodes CASSLPGELFF. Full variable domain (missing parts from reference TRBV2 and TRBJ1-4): EPEVTQTPSHQVTQMGQEVILRCVPISNHLYFYWYRQILGQKVEFLVSFYNNEISEKSEIFDDQFSVERPDGSNFTLKIRSTKLEDSAMYFCASSLPGELFFGSGTQLSVL.

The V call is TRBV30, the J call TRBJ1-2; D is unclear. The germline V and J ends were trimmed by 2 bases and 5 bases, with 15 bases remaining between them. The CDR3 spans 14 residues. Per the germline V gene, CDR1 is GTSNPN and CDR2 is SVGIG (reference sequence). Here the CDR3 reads CAWSPRRESYGYTF. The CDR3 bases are TGTGCCTGGAGTCCCCGGAGGGAATCTTATGGCTACACCTTC.

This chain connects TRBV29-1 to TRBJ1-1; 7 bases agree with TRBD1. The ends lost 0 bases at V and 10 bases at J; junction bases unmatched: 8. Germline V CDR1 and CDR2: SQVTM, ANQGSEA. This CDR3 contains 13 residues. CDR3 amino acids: CSVEEPQGVRAFF. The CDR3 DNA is TGCAGCGTTGAAGAGCCGCAGGGGGTGCGAGCTTTCTTT.